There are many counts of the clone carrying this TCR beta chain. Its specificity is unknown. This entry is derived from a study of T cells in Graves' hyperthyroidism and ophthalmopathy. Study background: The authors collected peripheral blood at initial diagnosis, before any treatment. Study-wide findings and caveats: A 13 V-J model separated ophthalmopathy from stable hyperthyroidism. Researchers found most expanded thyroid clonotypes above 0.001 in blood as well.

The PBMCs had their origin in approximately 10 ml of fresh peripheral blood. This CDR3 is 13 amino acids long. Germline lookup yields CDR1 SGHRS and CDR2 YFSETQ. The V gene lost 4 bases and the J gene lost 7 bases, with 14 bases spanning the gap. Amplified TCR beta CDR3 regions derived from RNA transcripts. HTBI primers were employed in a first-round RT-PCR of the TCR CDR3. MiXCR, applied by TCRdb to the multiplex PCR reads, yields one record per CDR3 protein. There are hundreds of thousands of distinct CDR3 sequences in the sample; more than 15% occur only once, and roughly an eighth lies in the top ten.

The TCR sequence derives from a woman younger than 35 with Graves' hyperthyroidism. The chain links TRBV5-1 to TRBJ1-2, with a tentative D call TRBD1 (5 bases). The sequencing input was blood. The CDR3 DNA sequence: TGCGCCAGCAGCGTCAGACAGCCTGGTGGCTACACCTTC. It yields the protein CASSVRQPGGYTF.